These T cell receptor beta chains were read from a single sample in a study of neurological immune-mediated disorders. One entry per CDR3 protein results from TCRdb running MiXCR on the 5' RACE reads. The sample records tens of thousands of distinct CDR3 sequences, 3% to 4.5% being singletons. Sequenced sample: PBMCs. These receptors all stem from a man in his sixties with multiple sclerosis. Both conserved end residues are part of each CDR3. Each record gives: clone size, J gene, V gene, D gene, CDR3 protein, CDR3 DNA. The D gene is left open where the match is weak. Rows may omit the clone size; those that give it use once, few, many or a size class.

clone size: many; J gene: TRBJ1-5; V gene: TRBV7-2; D gene: NA; CDR3 protein: CASGLRSNQPQHF; CDR3 DNA: TGTGCCAGCGGCCTACGCAGCAATCAGCCCCAGCATTTT
clone size: many; J gene: TRBJ1-1; V gene: TRBV12-3/TRBV12-4; D gene: NA; CDR3 protein: CASSLHPEMNTEAFF; CDR3 DNA: TGTGCCAGCAGTTTACACCCAGAGATGAACACTGAAGCTTTCTTT
clone size: many; J gene: TRBJ1-3; V gene: TRBV5-1; D gene: NA; CDR3 protein: CASSSREQGSGNTIYF; CDR3 DNA: TGCGCCAGCAGCTCGCGAGAACAGGGAAGTGGAAACACCATATATTTT
clone size: many; J gene: TRBJ2-1; V gene: TRBV7-8; D gene: NA; CDR3 protein: CASSSGSLNEQFF; CDR3 DNA: TGTGCCAGCAGCTCCGGGAGTTTAAATGAGCAGTTCTTC
clone size: many; J gene: TRBJ2-7; V gene: TRBV5-1; D gene: NA; CDR3 protein: CASSLAGTGSYEQYF; CDR3 DNA: TGCGCCAGCAGCTTGGCCGGGACGGGAAGCTACGAGCAGTACTTC
clone size: many; J gene: TRBJ1-6; V gene: TRBV3-1; D gene: NA; CDR3 protein: CASSQADLTNSPLHF; CDR3 DNA: TGTGCCAGCAGCCAAGCGGACTTAACTAATTCACCCCTCCACTTT
clone size: many; J gene: TRBJ2-1; V gene: TRBV10-3; D gene: TRBD1; CDR3 protein: CATQTGVEQFF; CDR3 DNA: TGTGCCACACAGACAGGGGTTGAGCAGTTCTTC
clone size: many; J gene: TRBJ2-3; V gene: TRBV18; D gene: TRBD2; CDR3 protein: CASSRTSGSQKADTQYF; CDR3 DNA: TGTGCCAGCTCGCGGACTAGCGGGAGTCAGAAGGCAGATACGCAGTATTTT
clone size: NA; J gene: TRBJ1-4; V gene: TRBV4-1; D gene: NA; CDR3 protein: CASSAPGDHVFF; CDR3 DNA: TGCGCCAGCAGCGCCCCCGGGGACCATGTGTTTTTT
clone size: many; J gene: TRBJ1-3; V gene: TRBV7-9; D gene: NA; CDR3 protein: CASSSSTTGNTIYF; CDR3 DNA: TGTGCCAGCAGCTCCTCCACCACTGGAAACACCATATATTTT
clone size: many; J gene: TRBJ1-2; V gene: TRBV6-5; D gene: TRBD1; CDR3 protein: CASSYSGQGVIGYTF; CDR3 DNA: TGTGCCAGCAGTTACTCCGGCCAGGGGGTTATCGGCTACACCTTC
clone size: many; J gene: TRBJ1-6; V gene: TRBV27; D gene: NA; CDR3 protein: CASKAGYDSPLHF; CDR3 DNA: TGTGCCAGCAAGGCGGGGTACGATTCACCCCTCCACTTT
clone size: many; J gene: TRBJ1-6; V gene: TRBV20-1; D gene: TRBD1; CDR3 protein: CSAPTSTGEFYNSPLHF; CDR3 DNA: TGCAGTGCCCCGACCTCAACAGGGGAATTCTATAATTCACCCCTCCACTTT
clone size: many; J gene: TRBJ2-3; V gene: TRBV20-1; D gene: TRBD1; CDR3 protein: CSARDDRGWTDTQYF; CDR3 DNA: TGCAGTGCTAGAGACGACAGGGGCTGGACAGATACGCAGTATTTT
clone size: many; J gene: TRBJ1-1; V gene: TRBV27; D gene: NA; CDR3 protein: CASSVAAYMNTEAFF; CDR3 DNA: TGTGCCAGCAGTGTAGCAGCTTACATGAACACTGAAGCTTTCTTT
clone size: many; J gene: TRBJ2-3; V gene: TRBV5-1; D gene: NA; CDR3 protein: CASSLVLGGSTDTQYF; CDR3 DNA: TGCGCCAGCAGCTTGGTCTTGGGGGGCAGCACAGATACGCAGTATTTT
clone size: many; J gene: TRBJ1-1; V gene: TRBV7-2; D gene: TRBD1; CDR3 protein: CASSPRTGGHEAFF; CDR3 DNA: TGTGCCAGCAGCCCACGGACAGGCGGCCACGAAGCTTTCTTT
clone size: few; J gene: TRBJ1-1; V gene: TRBV2; D gene: NA; CDR3 protein: CASSEGANTEAFF; CDR3 DNA: TGTGCCAGCAGTGAAGGAGCCAACACTGAAGCTTTCTTT
clone size: many; J gene: TRBJ2-3; V gene: TRBV10-3; D gene: NA; CDR3 protein: CAIQEAAQDTQYF; CDR3 DNA: TGTGCCATCCAGGAAGCGGCCCAAGATACGCAGTATTTT
clone size: many; J gene: TRBJ1-5; V gene: TRBV20-1; D gene: TRBD1; CDR3 protein: CSALDRGYQPQHF; CDR3 DNA: TGCAGTGCTCTGGACAGGGGGTATCAGCCCCAGCATTTT
clone size: many; J gene: TRBJ1-1; V gene: TRBV6-5; D gene: NA; CDR3 protein: CASTSSGTSEAFF; CDR3 DNA: TGTGCCAGCACATCGTCCGGGACCTCTGAAGCTTTCTTT
clone size: many; J gene: TRBJ2-7; V gene: TRBV5-6; D gene: TRBD1; CDR3 protein: CASSPHRGGSYEQYF; CDR3 DNA: TGTGCCAGCAGCCCACACAGGGGTGGATCCTACGAGCAGTACTTC
clone size: few; J gene: TRBJ2-2; V gene: TRBV27; D gene: NA; CDR3 protein: CDSSLGTGELFF; CDR3 DNA: TGTGACAGCAGTTTAGGAACCGGGGAGCTGTTTTTT
clone size: many; J gene: TRBJ2-7; V gene: TRBV28; D gene: NA; CDR3 protein: CASRGARTPDGSRSYEQYF; CDR3 DNA: TGTGCCAGCAGAGGGGCCCGGACCCCTGACGGGAGTAGATCCTACGAGCAGTACTTC
clone size: many; J gene: TRBJ1-3; V gene: TRBV28; D gene: NA; CDR3 protein: CASSSGGSGNTIYF; CDR3 DNA: TGTGCCAGCAGTTCCGGGGGTTCTGGAAACACCATATATTTT
clone size: medium-sized; J gene: TRBJ2-1; V gene: TRBV20-1; D gene: TRBD2; CDR3 protein: CSARGIAGGHEQFF; CDR3 DNA: TGCAGTGCTAGAGGGATAGCGGGAGGACATGAGCAGTTCTTC
clone size: many; J gene: TRBJ2-3; V gene: TRBV20-1; D gene: TRBD2; CDR3 protein: CSASSGTSGLGSTDTQYF; CDR3 DNA: TGCAGTGCTTCATCCGGGACTAGCGGGTTGGGGAGCACAGATACGCAGTATTTT
clone size: many; J gene: TRBJ1-5; V gene: TRBV15; D gene: NA; CDR3 protein: CATSREGFNQPQHF; CDR3 DNA: TGTGCCACCAGCAGAGAAGGATTTAATCAGCCCCAGCATTTT
clone size: many; J gene: TRBJ2-7; V gene: TRBV5-6; D gene: TRBD2; CDR3 protein: CASSRGRLAGDEQYF; CDR3 DNA: TGTGCCAGCAGCCGGGGGCGACTAGCGGGAGACGAGCAGTACTTC
clone size: many; J gene: TRBJ2-7; V gene: TRBV29-1; D gene: TRBD1; CDR3 protein: CSARQGPYEQYF; CDR3 DNA: TGCAGCGCCCGACAGGGGCCCTACGAGCAGTACTTC
clone size: NA; J gene: TRBJ2-4; V gene: TRBV7-8; D gene: TRBD1; CDR3 protein: CASSLAGQGNIQYF; CDR3 DNA: TGTGCCAGCAGCTTAGCGGGACAGGGGAACATTCAGTACTTC
clone size: many; J gene: TRBJ1-1; V gene: TRBV5-8; D gene: TRBD1; CDR3 protein: CASSLWDRGTEAFF; CDR3 DNA: TGTGCCAGCAGCCTTTGGGACAGGGGCACTGAAGCTTTCTTT
clone size: many; J gene: TRBJ2-6; V gene: TRBV20-1; D gene: NA; CDR3 protein: CSAPTGSGANVLTF; CDR3 DNA: TGCAGTGCGCCCACAGGCTCTGGGGCCAACGTCCTGACTTTC
clone size: many; J gene: TRBJ1-2; V gene: TRBV5-1; D gene: NA; CDR3 protein: CASSLNGDANYGYTF; CDR3 DNA: TGCGCCAGCAGCTTAAACGGGGACGCTAACTATGGCTACACCTTC
clone size: many; J gene: TRBJ2-3; V gene: TRBV20-1; D gene: NA; CDR3 protein: CSTGLRNTQYF; CDR3 DNA: TGCAGCACAGGTCTTAGGAACACGCAGTATTTT